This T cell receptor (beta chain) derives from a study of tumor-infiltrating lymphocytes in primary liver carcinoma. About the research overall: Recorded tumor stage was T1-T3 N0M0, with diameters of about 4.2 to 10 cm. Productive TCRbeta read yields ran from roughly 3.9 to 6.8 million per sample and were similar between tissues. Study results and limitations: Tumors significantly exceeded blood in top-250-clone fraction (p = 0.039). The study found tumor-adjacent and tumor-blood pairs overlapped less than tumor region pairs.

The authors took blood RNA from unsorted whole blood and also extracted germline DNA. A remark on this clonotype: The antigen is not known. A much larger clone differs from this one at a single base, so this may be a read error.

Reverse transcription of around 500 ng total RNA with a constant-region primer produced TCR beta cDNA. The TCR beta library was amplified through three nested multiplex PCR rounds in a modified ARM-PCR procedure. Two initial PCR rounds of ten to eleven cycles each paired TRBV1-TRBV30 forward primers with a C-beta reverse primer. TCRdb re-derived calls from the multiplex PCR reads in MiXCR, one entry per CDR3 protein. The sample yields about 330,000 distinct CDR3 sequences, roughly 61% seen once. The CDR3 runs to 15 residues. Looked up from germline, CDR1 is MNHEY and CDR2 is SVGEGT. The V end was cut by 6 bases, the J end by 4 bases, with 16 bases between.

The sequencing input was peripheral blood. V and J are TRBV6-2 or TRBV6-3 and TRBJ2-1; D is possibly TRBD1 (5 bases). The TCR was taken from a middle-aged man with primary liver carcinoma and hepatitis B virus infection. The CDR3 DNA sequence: TGTGCCAGCAGCTGGACAAGGTCTGATTACAATGAGCAGTTCTTC. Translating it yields CASSWTRSDYNEQFF.